The 25 T cell receptor beta chains in this list originate from one sample, sequenced in a study of blood T cell repertoires in COVID-19. Profiling relied on immunoSEQ multiplex PCR, and the TCRdb table lists in-frame clones only, not all of them. Of approximately 250,000 clones listed, 75% to 95% are singletons. Source material: PBMCs or T cells enriched from blood (not recorded which). The receptors stem from a man aged 40-50 years who had been exposed to COVID-19.

The chain couples TRBV6-2 or TRBV6-3 to TRBJ2-7; 7 bases fit TRBD2. The length of the CDR3 is 15 residues. V lost 2 bases, J lost 2 bases, and 6 bases stayed unmatched. Germline V gene data show CDR1 as MNHEY and CDR2 as SVGEGT. Here the CDR3 DNA reads TGTGCCAGCAGTTACCACCCGGGAGGTCCCTACGAGCAGTACTTC. This translates into CASSYHPGGPYEQYF.

This sequence joins TRBV7-3 and TRBJ2-6; TRBD1 is a possible D gene (6 bases). Deletions cut 5 bases from V and 2 bases from J, with 13 bases between. The germline CDR1 and CDR2 sequences are SGHTA and FQGTGA. This CDR3 is 16 amino acids long. The CDR3 protein is CASSIQGSPGANVLTF. DNA of the CDR3: TGTGCCAGCAGCATACAGGGTTCCCCTGGGGCCAACGTCCTGACTTTC.

The chain couples TRBV30 to TRBJ1-2; D not resolved. Germline V gene lookup returns CDR1 GTSNPN and CDR2 SVGIG (reference sequence). CDR3 length: 14 residues. The ends were cut back, 0 bases at V and 5 bases at J, with 13 bases in the middle. The CDR3 DNA reads TGTGCCTGGAGTGTAAACGGAGGGAATTATGGCTACACCTTC. Its protein is CAWSVNGGNYGYTF.

The chain carries TRBV19 and TRBJ2-7, with TRBD2 as a possible D gene (5 bases). This CDR3 is 14 amino acids long. V was pared by 3 bases and J by 3 bases, with 12 bases between. Germline V lookup: CDR1 LNHDA, CDR2 SQIVND (reference sequence). CDR3 nucleotide sequence: TGTGCCAGTAGTATTAAGGCGGGTTTCTACGAGCAGTACTTC. It is translated as CASSIKAGFYEQYF.

For this clone: Its ends do not fully match the called genes, so a read error is possible. The chain joins TRBV7-7 to TRBJ2-1; 7 bases are a match to TRBD2. The CDR3 is 15 residues long. Germline CDR1 and CDR2: SSHAT and FNYEAQ (reference sequence). CDR3 protein: CASSLGREYHNEQFF. CDR3 coding DNA: TGTGCTAGCAGCTTAGGGCGGGAGTACCACAATGAGCAGTTCTTC.

The chain is built from TRBV27 and TRBJ1-1; a weak D match, TRBD1 (6 bases). Between the trimmed V and J ends, which lost 2 bases and 2 bases, there was a span of 9 bases. The length of the CDR3 is 14 residues. Germline V gene data show CDR1 as MNHEY and CDR2 as SMNVEV (reference sequence). CDR3 sequence: CASSLTGINTEAFF. The CDR3 DNA follows: TGTGCCAGCAGTTTAACAGGGATTAACACTGAAGCTTTCTTT.

The chain recombines TRBV27 with TRBJ1-1; D perhaps matches TRBD1 (6 bases). Trimming took off 2 bases at V and 6 bases at J, with 13 bases between the two ends. This CDR3 has 14 residues. Germline values: CDR1 MNHEY, CDR2 SMNVEV (reference sequence). CDR3 in DNA: TGTGCCAGCAGTTTACGGGGGGCCAGGTCTGAAGCTTTCTTT. This sequence encodes CASSLRGARSEAFF.

V gene TRBV19 combines with J gene TRBJ1-2; D is perhaps TRBD1 (6 bases). Germline lookup yields CDR1 LNHDA and CDR2 SQIVND (reference sequence). CDR3 length: 15 amino acids. V was clipped by 5 bases and J by 3 bases, with 16 bases between them. The CDR3 DNA follows: TGTGCCAGTAGTCGCCTGGGCGCAGGGGACTATGGCTACACCTTC. It specifies CASSRLGAGDYGYTF. The whole variable domain, remainder taken from reference TRBV19 and TRBJ1-2, is DGGITQSPKYLFRKEGQNVTLSCEQNLNHDAMYWYRQDPGQGLRLIYYSQIVNDFQKGDIAEGYSVSREKKESFPLTVTSAQKNPTAFYLCASSRLGAGDYGYTFGSGTRLTVV.

The CDR3 here is CASSVTGQPQHF. In DNA, the CDR3 is TGTGCCAGCAGCGTAACGGGTCAGCCCCAGCATTTT. The rearrangement uses TRBV11-2 and TRBJ1-5; D is ambiguous. V lost 5 bases to trimming and J lost 6 bases, with 8 bases between them. Germline CDR1 reads SGHAT; CDR2 reads FQNNGV. The CDR3 is 12 amino acids.

This sequence joins TRBV19 and TRBJ2-1; the D gene is possibly TRBD2 (6 bases). There are 17 residues in the CDR3. Trimming took 5 bases from V and 3 from J, leaving 20 bases between them. In germline, CDR1 is LNHDA, CDR2 SQIVND (reference sequence). CDR3 in amino acids: CASSLYREPGSYNEQFF. The CDR3 DNA is TGTGCCAGTAGTCTCTACCGGGAGCCGGGCAGCTACAATGAGCAGTTCTTC.

CDR3 amino acids: CASSWGDRQQETQYF. The CDR3 nucleotides read TGCGCCAGCAGCTGGGGAGACAGGCAACAAGAGACCCAGTACTTC. The chain joins TRBV5-1 to TRBJ2-5; D may be TRBD1 (6 bases). The germline V gene encodes CDR1 SGHRS and CDR2 YFSETQ. Trimming left V 3 bases short and J 2 bases short, with 14 bases between. The CDR3 sequence is 15 residues long.

The genes are TRBV6-6 and TRBJ2-7; D possibly corresponds to TRBD1 (5 bases). Germline V CDR1 and CDR2: MNHNY, SVGAGI (reference sequence). Trimming left V 4 bases short and J 3 bases short, with 10 bases between. The length of the CDR3 is 13 residues. Here the CDR3 reads CASSSGQGYEQYF. The CDR3 DNA sequence: TGTGCCAGCAGTTCCGGACAAGGCTACGAGCAGTACTTC.

The V call is TRBV11-2, the J call TRBJ2-2, with D unclear. Germline CDR1 is SGHAT and CDR2 is FQNNGV. This CDR3 region has 15 residues. V was trimmed by 5 bases and J by 1 base, leaving 11 bases between them. In DNA, the CDR3 is TGTGCCAGCAGCCCGACTGCAGAGAACACCGGGGAGCTGTTTTTT. Its translation is CASSPTAENTGELFF.

CDR3 DNA sequence: TGTGCCAGTAGTGAACCGGGATCAAGCGGGGGGTACACTGAAGCTTTCTTT. Translating it yields CASSEPGSSGGYTEAFF. V and J are TRBV19 and TRBJ1-1; weak D call: TRBD1 (5 bases). Germline values: CDR1 LNHDA, CDR2 SQIVND (reference sequence). The CDR3 spans 17 residues. Between the trimmed V and J ends, which lost 5 bases and 3 bases, there was a span of 22 bases.

The V gene is TRBV28, the J gene TRBJ1-2; no clear D gene. CDR3 length: 11 residues. Germline V gene sequence: CDR1 MDHEN, CDR2 SYDVKM. With 3 bases removed from V and 7 bases from J, the gap between germline ends came to 6 bases. The CDR3 nucleotides are TGTGCCAGCAGTTTCAATTTTGGCTACACCTTC. This gives the protein CASSFNFGYTF.

The rearrangement links TRBV19 to TRBJ1-4; 8 bases are a match to TRBD1. This CDR3 has 14 amino acids. V dropped 6 bases and J dropped 8; count of bases not matched to a gene: 8. Germline assignment: CDR1 LNHDA and CDR2 SQIVND (reference sequence). CDR3 in amino acids: CASSPGGESEKLFF. Here the CDR3 DNA reads TGTGCCAGTAGCCCAGGGGGCGAGAGCGAAAAACTGTTTTTT.

The chain is built from TRBV12-3 or TRBV12-4 and TRBJ1-2; unclear D gene. Trimming left V 2 bases short and J 8 bases short, with 12 bases between. The CDR3 has 13 residues. The CDR3 bases are TGTGCCAGCAGTTTATCAGAACACCTGGGCTACACCTTC. It codes for CASSLSEHLGYTF.

This chain joins TRBV7-9 and TRBJ1-2; no definite D call. This CDR3 spans 13 amino acids. V was shortened by 4 bases and J by 6 bases, with 12 bases between the two germline ends. Germline lookup yields CDR1 SEHNR and CDR2 FQNEAQ (reference sequence). This CDR3 reads CASSSSLSHGYTF. In DNA form, the CDR3 reads TGTGCCAGCAGCTCGTCCCTCTCCCATGGCTACACCTTC.

This sequence joins TRBV7-9 and TRBJ2-1; tentatively, D is TRBD1 (5 bases). CDR1 and CDR2 (germline): SEHNR, FQNEAQ (reference sequence). This CDR3 spans 12 amino acids. V lost 6 bases, J lost 6 bases, and 9 bases lay in between. This chain's CDR3 is CASSLDSNEQFF. The DNA of the CDR3 is TGTGCCAGCAGTCTCGACAGCAATGAGCAGTTCTTC. The whole variable domain, remainder taken from reference TRBV7-9 and TRBJ2-1, is DTGVSQNPRHKITKRGQNVTFRCDPISEHNRLYWYRQTLGQGPEFLTYFQNEAQLEKSRLLSDRFSAERPKGSFSTLEIQRTEQGDSAMYLCASSLDSNEQFFGPGTRLTVL.

This chain joins TRBV6-1 and TRBJ1-5; the D is unclear. The length of the CDR3 is 15 residues. The V and J ends lost 1 base and 2 bases respectively, with 9 bases between them. CDR1 is MNHNS, CDR2 SASEGT, per germline. Here the CDR3 DNA reads TGTGCCAGCAGTGAAGTGTGGAGGGGCAATCAGCCCCAGCATTTT. Its translation is CASSEVWRGNQPQHF.

The chain recombines TRBV28 with TRBJ1-2, with D possibly being TRBD1 (5 bases). V dropped 7 bases and J dropped 1 base, with 13 bases sitting between them. Germline V gene data show CDR1 as MDHEN and CDR2 as SYDVKM. This CDR3 comprises 14 residues. CDR3 bases: TGTGCCAGCAAAGGACATACCCTTAACTATGGCTACACCTTC. This gives the protein CASKGHTLNYGYTF.

J is TRBJ2-3 and V is TRBV5-1, with 9 bases identical to TRBD2. After removal of 6 bases from V and 6 bases from J, the junction contained 5 bases not matched to a gene. This CDR3 spans 13 amino acids. Looked up from germline, CDR1 is SGHRS and CDR2 is YFSETQ. Written as DNA, the CDR3 is TGCGCCAGCACCGTAGCGGGAGTGGATACGCAGTATTTT. Translating it yields CASTVAGVDTQYF.

The genes are TRBV11-2 and TRBJ2-1; D might be TRBD2 (5 bases). V shed 1 base and J shed 6 bases, with 16 bases lying between them. This CDR3 contains 16 residues. Germline CDR1 and CDR2: SGHAT and FQNNGV. The CDR3 DNA is TGTGCCAGCAGCTTAGGTGGGGTAGTGGAGGCCAATGAGCAGTTCTTC. Protein sequence: CASSLGGVVEANEQFF.

In its sample, this clone was seen once. Compared with germline, one end of the junction differs, possibly owing to a read error. The chain is built from TRBV11-3 and TRBJ1-1, with a tentative D call TRBD1 (5 bases). CDR1 is SGHNT, CDR2 YENEEA, per germline. The length of the CDR3 is 18 residues. CDR3 coding DNA: TGTGCCAGCAGCTTAGAGCCGGGGGTTGGGGCAGTGAATACTGAAGCTTTCTTT. This sequence encodes CASSLEPGVGAVNTEAFF.

This clone was seen only once. J is TRBJ2-7 and V is TRBV5-5; 7 bases align to TRBD1. The ends lost 0 bases at V and 4 bases at J; junction bases unmatched: 7. This CDR3 has 15 amino acids. The germline gives CDR1 SGHKS, CDR2 YYEKEE (reference sequence). In DNA, the CDR3 is TGTGCCAGCAGCTTGGAACCGGGACAGCTTTACGAGCAGTACTTC. It yields the protein CASSLEPGQLYEQYF.